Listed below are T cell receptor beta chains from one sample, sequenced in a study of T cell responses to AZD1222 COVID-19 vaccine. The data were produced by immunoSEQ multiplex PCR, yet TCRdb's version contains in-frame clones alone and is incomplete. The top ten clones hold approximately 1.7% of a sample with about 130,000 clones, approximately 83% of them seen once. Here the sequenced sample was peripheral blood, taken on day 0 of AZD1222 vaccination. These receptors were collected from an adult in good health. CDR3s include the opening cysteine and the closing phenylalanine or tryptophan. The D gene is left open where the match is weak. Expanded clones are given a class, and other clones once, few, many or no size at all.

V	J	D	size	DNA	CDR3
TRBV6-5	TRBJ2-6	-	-	TGTGCCAGCAGTTACCTGGCATCTGGGGCCAACGTCCTGACTTTC	CASSYLASGANVLTF
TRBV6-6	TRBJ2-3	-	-	TGTGCCAGCAGTCCACTCACCTTCGGACTGGATGCTAGCACAGATACGCAGTATTTT	CASSPLTFGLDASTDTQYF
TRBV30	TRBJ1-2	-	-	TGTGCCTGGAGTGTACCGGGAGGGGGAATTTACTATGGCTACACCTTC	CAWSVPGGGIYYGYTF
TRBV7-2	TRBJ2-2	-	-	TGTGCCAGCAGCCCCAACCGGGTCGAATTGGACGGGGAGCTGTTTTTT	CASSPNRVELDGELFF
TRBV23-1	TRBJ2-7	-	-	TGCGCCAGCAGTCAATCGGGACAGCGGGGGCCCTCCTACGAGCAGTACTTC	CASSQSGQRGPSYEQYF
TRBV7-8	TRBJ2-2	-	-	TGTGCCAACCGACTGACGAACACCGGGGAGCTGTTTTTT	CANRLTNTGELFF
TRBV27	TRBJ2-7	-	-	TGTGCCAGCAGTCCAGGCATGTACTCCTACGAGCAGTACTTC	CASSPGMYSYEQYF
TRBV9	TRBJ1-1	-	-	TGTGCCAGCACAGTCGTTGGGGAATTCGGCACTGAAGCTTTCTTT	CASTVVGEFGTEAFF
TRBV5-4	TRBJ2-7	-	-	TGTGCCAGCAGCTTGGTAACCGAGCAGTACTTC	CASSLVTEQYF
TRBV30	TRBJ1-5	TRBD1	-	TGTGCCTGGAGTCGGGACAGGGGGCAAGGTCAGCCCCAGCATTTT	CAWSRDRGQGQPQHF
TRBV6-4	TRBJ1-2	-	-	TGTGCCAGCAGTCCCGGGTCGACTGCTTATGGCTACACCTTC	CASSPGSTAYGYTF
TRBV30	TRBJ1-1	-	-	TGTGCCTGGACCCTCAGGATGAACACTGAAGCTTTCTTT	CAWTLRMNTEAFF
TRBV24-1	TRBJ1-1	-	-	TGTGCCACCAGTGAGGACTCCGCGAACACTGAAGCTTTCTTT	CATSEDSANTEAFF
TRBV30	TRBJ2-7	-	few	TGTGCCTGGAGGACAGAGAGATTTTACGAGCAGTACTTC	CAWRTERFYEQYF
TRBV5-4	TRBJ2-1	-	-	TGTGCCAGCAGCTTGCAGGACAATGAGCAGTTCTTC	CASSLQDNEQFF
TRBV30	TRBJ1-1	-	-	TGTGCCTGGAGCTCAGGGTTATCCACTGAAGCTTTCTTT	CAWSSGLSTEAFF
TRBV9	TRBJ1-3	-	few	TGTGCCAGCAGCGTAGTTGGGGGAATTGGAAACACCATATATTTT	CASSVVGGIGNTIYF
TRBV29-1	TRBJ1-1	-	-	TGCAGCGTTTCCACCACTGAAGCTTTCTTT	CSVSTTEAFF
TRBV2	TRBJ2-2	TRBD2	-	TGTGCCAGCAGTGCGCCGAACGATATAGCGGGAGGTGGTACCGGGGAGCTGTTTTTT	CASSAPNDIAGGGTGELFF
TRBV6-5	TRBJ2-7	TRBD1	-	TGTGCCTGTACGACAGGGCAAGAGCAGTACTTC	CACTTGQEQYF
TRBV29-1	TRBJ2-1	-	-	TGCAGCGTTGATTCAGGGGTCTACAATGAGCAGTTCTTC	CSVDSGVYNEQFF
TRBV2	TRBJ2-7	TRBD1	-	TGTGCCACCGGGGCGACAGGGCTCGCCTACGAGCAGTACTTC	CATGATGLAYEQYF
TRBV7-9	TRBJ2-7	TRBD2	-	TGTGCCAGCAGCTTAGCGGGGGGACTAATCTCCTACGAGCAGTACTTC	CASSLAGGLISYEQYF
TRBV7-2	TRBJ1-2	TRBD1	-	TGTGCCAGCAGCGTAGCCACAGGGGGGGACTATGGCTACACCTTC	CASSVATGGDYGYTF
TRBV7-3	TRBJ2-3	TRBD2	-	TGTGCCAGCAGCTCCCCCGGGACTAGACTTAGCACAGATACGCAGTATTTT	CASSSPGTRLSTDTQYF
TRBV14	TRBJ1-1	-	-	TGTGCCAGCAGCCAAGCACCCAGTGGGGCTTTCTTT	CASSQAPSGAFF
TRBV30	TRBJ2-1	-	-	TGTGCCTGGAGAGCGGGTCAGGGGATTTACAATGAGCAGTTCTTC	CAWRAGQGIYNEQFF
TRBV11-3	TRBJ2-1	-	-	TGTGCCAGCAGCGGGACGTTCGGTGAGCAGTTCTTC	CASSGTFGEQFF
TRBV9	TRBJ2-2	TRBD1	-	TGTGCCAGCAGCGAGGGGGCGACCGGGGAGCTGTTTTTT	CASSEGATGELFF
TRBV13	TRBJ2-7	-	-	TGTGCCAGCAGCTTAGGAGGCAGTGGTGCCTACGAGCAGTACTTC	CASSLGGSGAYEQYF
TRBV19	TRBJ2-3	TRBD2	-	TGTGCCAGTAGTTCCCTAGCGGGAGGGCCCGTAGGAAGGCAGTATTTT	CASSSLAGGPVGRQYF
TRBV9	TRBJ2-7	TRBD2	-	TGTGCCAGCAGCGTAGAGCCAGCGGGAGCCTCCGAGCAGTACTTC	CASSVEPAGASEQYF
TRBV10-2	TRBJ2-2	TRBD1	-	TGCGCCAGCAGTCCTGGGACAGGGGACACCGGGGAGCTGTTTTTT	CASSPGTGDTGELFF
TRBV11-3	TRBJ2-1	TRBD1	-	TGTGCCAGCAGCCCCGGACAGGTTGACAATGAGCAGTTCTTC	CASSPGQVDNEQFF
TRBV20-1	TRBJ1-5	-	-	TGCAGTGTTATAAAGTCAGAGGTCCAGCATTTT	CSVIKSEVQHF
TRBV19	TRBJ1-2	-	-	TGTGCCAGTAGTATACCTGGTGGCTACACCTTC	CASSIPGGYTF
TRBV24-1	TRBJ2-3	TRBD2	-	TGTGCCTCAGCGGGGGCAGATACGCAGTATTTT	CASAGADTQYF
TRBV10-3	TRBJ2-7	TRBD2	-	TGTGCCATCAGTGGGGGGGGGTACGAGCAGTACTTC	CAISGGGYEQYF
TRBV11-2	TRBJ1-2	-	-	TGTGCCAGCAGCTTACGGGCCTCTAACTATGGCTACACCTTC	CASSLRASNYGYTF
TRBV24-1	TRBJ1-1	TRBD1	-	TGTGCCACCAGTGAATCTACCGGGACAGCGAACACTGAAGCTTTCTTT	CATSESTGTANTEAFF
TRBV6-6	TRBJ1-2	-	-	TGTGCCAGCAGCTCCGGACATCTCCGTGGTGGCTACACCTTC	CASSSGHLRGGYTF
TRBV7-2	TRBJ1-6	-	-	TGTGCCAGCACCGAATCGAATCCTAAACAAACGCCCCTCCACTTT	CASTESNPKQTPLHF
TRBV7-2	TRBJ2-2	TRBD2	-	TGTGCCAGCAGCCCCTACGGACTAGCGGGGCCCGCCGGGGAGCTGTTTTTT	CASSPYGLAGPAGELFF
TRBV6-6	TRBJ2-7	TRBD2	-	TGTGCCAGCGGTACCGCGGGACTAGCGGGAGAGCAGTACTTC	CASGTAGLAGEQYF
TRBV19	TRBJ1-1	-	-	TGTGCCAGTAGTATCCGGGGGACTGAAGCTTTCTTT	CASSIRGTEAFF
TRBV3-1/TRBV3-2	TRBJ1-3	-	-	TGTGCCAGCAGCCAGCTGGGGAGGCGTTCTGGAAACACCATATATTTT	CASSQLGRRSGNTIYF
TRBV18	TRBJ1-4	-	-	TGTGCCAGCTCAACATCGATTGCAACTAATGAAAAACTGTTTTTT	CASSTSIATNEKLFF
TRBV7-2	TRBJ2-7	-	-	TGTGCCAGCAGCCAAGTGATGGACTACGAGCAGTACTTC	CASSQVMDYEQYF
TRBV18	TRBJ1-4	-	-	TGTGCCAGCTCACCAATAGGAGAAAAACTGTTTTTT	CASSPIGEKLFF
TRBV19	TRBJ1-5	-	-	TGTGCCAGTAGTCAACAGTCTAGCAATCAGCCCCAGCATTTT	CASSQQSSNQPQHF
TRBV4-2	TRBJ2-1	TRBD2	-	TGTGCCAGCAGCCAAGAGGCTAGCGGGAATGAGCAGTTCTTC	CASSQEASGNEQFF
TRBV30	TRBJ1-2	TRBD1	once	TGTGCCTGGAGGGACCGCGGGACAGCCTATGGCTACACCTTC	CAWRDRGTAYGYTF
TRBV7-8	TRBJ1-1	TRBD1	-	TGTGCCAGCAGCTTAGCGGCCGGGACAGGGAGGACGGACACTGAAGCTTTCTTT	CASSLAAGTGRTDTEAFF
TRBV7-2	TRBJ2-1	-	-	TGTGCCAGCAGCTTCCAGGGGCGACCGACTAGCCCTATTCTTTATGAGCAGTTCTTC	CASSFQGRPTSPILYEQFF
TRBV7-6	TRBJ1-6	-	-	TGTGCCAGTGGGACGGCTAATTCACCCCTCCACTTT	CASGTANSPLHF